A single sample is the source of the 7 T cell receptor beta chains below, sequenced in a study of shared clonotypes between healthy human individuals. The table came from immunoSEQ multiplex PCR; TCRdb's copy has only in-frame clones and leaves some out. The sample records over 2 million clones, about nine tenths being singletons. Sequencing was done on a sample of naive CD4+ T cells from PBMCs. Sample subset: CD45RA+ positively selected. All receptors derive from a man younger than 30 in good health. Some clones in this sample may be carry-over from other donors' samples.

This clone was observed a handful of times. V usage is TRBV5-1 and J usage is TRBJ1-2, with D maybe TRBD1 (6 bases). Germline V gene data show CDR1 as SGHRS and CDR2 as YFSETQ. There are 15 residues in the CDR3. With 0 bases removed from V and 3 bases from J, the gap between germline ends came to 12 bases. The CDR3 sequence: CASSLAGETYYGYTF. CDR3 coding DNA: TGCGCCAGCAGCTTGGCAGGGGAAACCTACTATGGCTACACCTTC.

Remarks on this clone: This sample includes further DNA sequences coding for the same CDR3. This sequence joins TRBV9 and TRBJ2-1, with 10 bases aligning to TRBD2. The ends lost 3 bases at V and 3 bases at J; junction bases unmatched: 0. The CDR3 consists of 14 residues. CDR1 and CDR2 (germline): SGDLS, YYNGEE. The CDR3 spells CASSGTSGYNEQFF. CDR3 bases: TGTGCCAGCAGCGGGACTAGCGGCTACAATGAGCAGTTCTTC.

The CDR3 DNA sequence: TGTGCCAGCAGCCCCCTAGGGAGCTCCTACGAGCAGTACTTC. This encodes CASSPLGSSYEQYF. The chain recombines TRBV7-2 with TRBJ2-7; D is perhaps TRBD2 (5 bases). Trimming left V 5 bases short and J 0 bases short, with 11 bases between. CDR3 length: 14 amino acids. Germline values: CDR1 SGHTA, CDR2 FQGNSA.

The chain combines TRBV5-8 with TRBJ2-3; tentatively, D is TRBD2 (6 bases). The germline V and J ends were trimmed by 1 base and 8 bases, with 14 bases remaining between them. This CDR3 is built from 14 residues. The germline gives CDR1 SGHTS, CDR2 YDEGEE. CDR3 sequence (DNA): TGTGCCAGCAGCTTGCCAGGAGGGGCAGCTACGCAGTATTTT. It encodes CASSLPGGAATQYF.

The J gene is TRBJ1-2, the V gene TRBV2; weak D call: TRBD1 (5 bases). Germline-derived CDR1 and CDR2 are SNHLY and FYNNEI. This CDR3 comprises 12 residues. V dropped 11 bases and J dropped 1 base, with 11 bases sitting between them. The CDR3 DNA reads TGTGCCTGTATCAGGGATAACTATGGCTACACCTTC. Translated: CACIRDNYGYTF.

The J gene is TRBJ1-2, the V gene TRBV28; a possible D gene is TRBD1 (5 bases). V dropped 0 bases and J dropped 8 bases, with 13 bases sitting between them. The CDR3 length is 14 residues. Germline V gives CDR1 MDHEN, CDR2 SYDVKM. CDR3 coding DNA: TGTGCCAGCAGTTTATGGGGGCAGGGCCAAGGCTACACCTTC. It translates to CASSLWGQGQGYTF.

The chain's CDR3 is CAISPGTVPQETQYF. CDR3 bases: TGTGCCATCAGTCCCGGGACTGTACCACAAGAGACCCAGTACTTC. This chain uses TRBV10-3 with TRBJ2-5; D is possibly TRBD2 (6 bases). The germline gives CDR1 ENHRY, CDR2 SYGVKD. This CDR3 has 15 amino acids. V lost 5 bases, J lost 2 bases, and 15 bases lay in between.